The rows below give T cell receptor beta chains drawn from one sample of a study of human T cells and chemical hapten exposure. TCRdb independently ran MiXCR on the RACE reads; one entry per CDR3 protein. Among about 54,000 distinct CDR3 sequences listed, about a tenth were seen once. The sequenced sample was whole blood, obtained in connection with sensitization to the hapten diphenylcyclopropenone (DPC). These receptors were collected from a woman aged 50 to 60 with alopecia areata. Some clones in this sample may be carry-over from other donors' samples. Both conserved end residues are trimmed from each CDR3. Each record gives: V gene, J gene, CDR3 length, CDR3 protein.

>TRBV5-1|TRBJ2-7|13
ASSLLGQSSYEQY
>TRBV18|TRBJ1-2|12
ASSRDSANYGYT
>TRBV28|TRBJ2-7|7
ASTGEQY
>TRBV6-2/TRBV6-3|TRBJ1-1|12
ASSRQIMNTEAF
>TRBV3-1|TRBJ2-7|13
ASSPVSGAAYEQY
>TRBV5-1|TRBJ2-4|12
ASSGTSGKNIQY
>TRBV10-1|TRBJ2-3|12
ASSASGGTDTQY
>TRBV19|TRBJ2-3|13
ASSIVAGVADTQY
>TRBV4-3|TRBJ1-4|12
ASSQGPGNEKLF
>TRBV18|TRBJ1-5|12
ASSSALSNQPQH
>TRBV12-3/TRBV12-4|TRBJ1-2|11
ASSRQGMGGYT
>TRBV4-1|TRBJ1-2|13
ASSQVRGGNYGYT
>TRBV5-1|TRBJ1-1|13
ASSLNPGTRTEAF
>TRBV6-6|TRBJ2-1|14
ASSSATSGGYNEQF
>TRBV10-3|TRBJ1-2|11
AISVQDGYGYT
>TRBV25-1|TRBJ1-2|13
ASSEWRLGDYGYT
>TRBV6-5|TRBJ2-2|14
ASSSRTYSDTGELF
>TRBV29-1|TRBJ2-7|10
SVERGSYEQY
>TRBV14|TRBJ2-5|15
ASSQSPDSLSGGTQY
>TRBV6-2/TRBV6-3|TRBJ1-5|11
ASAGDRGQPQH
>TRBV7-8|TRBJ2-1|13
ASSHSGTAPGGQF
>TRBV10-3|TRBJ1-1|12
AISGGPQNTEAF